Below, 3 T cell receptor beta chains from the same sample are listed, as sequenced in a study of post-analysis software for immune sequencing data. Unique-molecular-identifier-tagged TCR beta cDNA libraries were used. TCRdb re-derived calls from the PCR reads in MiXCR, one entry per CDR3 protein. The data hold some 890,000 distinct CDR3 sequences, with roughly 50% observed a single time. Their cognate antigens are unknown. Points from the study as a whole: Controls showed lower frequencies than patients for several TRBV segments, and TRBV5-6, TRBV5-1 and TRBV20-1 were among these.

Sequencing was done on a sample of blood. All receptors come from a girl aged 5 to 17 with multiple sclerosis.

A remark on this clonotype: The junction shows a germline mismatch at one end, possibly a read error. The gene calls are TRBV7-6 and TRBJ2-2; D ambiguous. CDR1 SGHVS and CDR2 FNYEAQ come from the germline V gene. This CDR3 comprises 15 residues. This CDR3 reads CASSLGQDRTGELFF. DNA of the CDR3: TGTGCCAGCAGCTTAGGGCAGGACCGAACCGGAGAGCTGTTTTTT.

The chain employs TRBV4-1 and TRBJ1-2; a possible D gene is TRBD1 (5 bases). V lost 5 bases, J lost 7 bases, and 14 bases lay in between. Germline V gene sequence: CDR1 MGHRA, CDR2 YSYEKL. The CDR3 has 13 amino acids. The CDR3 sequence is CASSDEKGIGYTF. As DNA, the CDR3 is TGCGCCAGCAGCGATGAAAAGGGGATTGGCTACACCTTC.

This clonotype appeared a few times. The J gene is TRBJ2-3, the V gene TRBV29-1; TRBD2 matches 7 bases. This CDR3 is built from 14 residues. The germline V gene has CDR1 SQVTM and CDR2 ANQGSEA. V shed 6 bases, J shed 1 base, and the junction held 7 bases outside the gene matches. The CDR3 region has the DNA TGCAGCGTAGAGGGCGGGGGACGCACAGATACGCAGTATTTT. Amino acids: CSVEGGGRTDTQYF.